One and the same sample provided the 9 T cell receptor beta chains below, sequenced in a study of blood T cells in healthy people across ages. Next came a second PCR, run for about 6 to 11 cycles, which used a sample-barcoded 5' primer along with a J-beta primer mix. One entry per CDR3 protein, called by TCRdb with MiXCR from the 5' RACE reads. Of about 1.1 million distinct CDR3 sequences listed, more than 30% are singletons. The sample was blood. The receptors here all came from a man between 18 and 35 years old in good health.

This clonotype was found a few times. The rearrangement uses TRBV28 and TRBJ1-6; TRBD1 might be the D (5 bases). CDR1 is MDHEN, CDR2 SYDVKM, per germline. V was trimmed by 5 bases and J by 9 bases, leaving 17 bases between them. CDR3 length: 15 amino acids. In DNA, the CDR3 is TGTGCCAGCAGTGGAGAGCAGGGACGGGGTTCACCCCTCCACTTT. Translated, it gives CASSGEQGRGSPLHF.

This CDR3 is CATSRGIQAQTSTDTQYF. In nucleotides, the CDR3 is TGTGCCACCAGCAGAGGGATCCAGGCCCAGACCAGCACAGATACGCAGTATTTT. The chain recombines TRBV15 with TRBJ2-3; D not resolved. The germline gives CDR1 LNHNV, CDR2 YYDKDF (reference sequence). This CDR3 is built from 18 residues. V was clipped by 1 base and J by 0 bases, with 17 bases between them.

The chain combines TRBV27 with TRBJ2-3; D is undetermined. Trimming stripped 1 base from V and 2 bases from J, with 16 bases between. CDR1 is MNHEY and CDR2 is SMNVEV in the germline V gene (reference sequence). The length of the CDR3 is 17 residues. CDR3 region: CASSLYRGRADTDTQYF. The CDR3 nucleotides read TGTGCCAGCAGTTTATATCGCGGACGGGCAGACACAGATACGCAGTATTTT.

This sequence joins TRBV12-3 or TRBV12-4 and TRBJ1-1; 7 bases agree with TRBD1. The CDR3 runs to 16 residues. Trimming cost V 3 bases and J 4 bases; bases outside gene matches: 11. The CDR3, as DNA: TGTGCCAGCAGTTTCCGGTATAGGGGGCTAATCACTGAAGCTTTCTTT. It specifies CASSFRYRGLITEAFF.

The genes are TRBV6-6 and TRBJ2-7, with D hard to call. CDR1 is MNHNY and CDR2 is SVGAGI in the germline V gene (reference sequence). The CDR3 is made up of 12 amino acids. V shed 6 bases and J shed 3 bases, with 9 bases lying between them. The CDR3 is CASSQRRYEQYF. DNA for the CDR3: TGTGCCAGCAGCCAACGACGCTACGAGCAGTACTTC.

The gene calls are TRBV20-1 and TRBJ1-5, with 7 bases identical to TRBD1. Germline V gene sequence: CDR1 DFQATT, CDR2 SNEGSKA (reference sequence). V dropped 7 bases and J dropped 2; count of bases not matched to a gene: 14. CDR3 length: 16 amino acids. The CDR3 reads CSVPPVGGFGNQPQHF. The CDR3, as DNA: TGCAGTGTCCCACCAGTAGGGGGCTTCGGCAATCAGCCCCAGCATTTT.

V usage is TRBV12-3 or TRBV12-4 and J usage is TRBJ2-1; D is possibly TRBD2 (6 bases). V lost 6 bases, J lost 6 bases, and 12 bases lay in between. There are 13 residues in the CDR3. The CDR3 spells CASRRDGSNEQFF. In DNA, the CDR3 is TGTGCCAGCAGGCGGGACGGATCCAATGAGCAGTTCTTC.

The gene calls are TRBV7-2 and TRBJ1-2, with D unclear. CDR1 and CDR2 (germline): SGHTA, FQGNSA. V was trimmed by 1 base and J by 2 bases, leaving 14 bases between them. The CDR3 totals 16 residues. The CDR3 reads CASSLEFRGMNYGYTF. The DNA of the CDR3 is TGTGCCAGCAGCTTAGAATTTCGAGGGATGAACTATGGCTACACCTTC.

The chain has TRBV6-2 or TRBV6-3 and TRBJ2-2; D perhaps matches TRBD1 (6 bases). Germline V CDR1 and CDR2: MNHEY, SVGEGT. There are 18 residues in the CDR3. Trimming shortened V by 7 bases and J by 6 bases, and 27 bases separated the two germline ends. The CDR3: CASNEPGHLSRAAGELFF. The CDR3 nucleotides read TGTGCCAGCAACGAACCGGGACACCTGAGCAGGGCCGCCGGGGAGCTGTTTTTT.